Below are 8 T cell receptor beta chains sequenced from a single sample in a study of T cell responses to AZD1222 COVID-19 vaccine. Assay used: immunoSEQ multiplex PCR; TCRdb lists only in-frame clones, some missing. The repertoire has more than 140,000 clones, 85% to 95% of them found once; the top ten carry around 0.9%. Sequenced here: peripheral blood, sampled on day 0 of MenACWY control vaccination. Receptor source: an adult in good health.

This clone was detected only once. This chain connects TRBV27 to TRBJ2-2, with a tentative D call TRBD1 (5 bases). The ends were cut back, 2 bases at V and 6 bases at J, with 13 bases in the middle. There are 15 residues in the CDR3. CDR1 and CDR2 (germline): MNHEY, SMNVEV (reference sequence). The CDR3 loop reads CASSLGWARAGELFF. In DNA form, the CDR3 reads TGTGCCAGCAGTTTAGGTTGGGCCAGGGCCGGGGAGCTGTTTTTT.

The rearrangement joins TRBV29-1 to TRBJ1-2, with D possibly matching TRBD1 (5 bases). The CDR3 has 15 amino acids. V lost 0 bases to trimming and J lost 4 bases, with 15 bases between them. The germline CDR1 and CDR2 sequences are SQVTM and ANQGSEA. The CDR3 DNA is TGCAGCGTTGAAGATGCCAGGGACCGTTCCTATGGCTACACCTTC. This translates into CSVEDARDRSYGYTF.

J is TRBJ1-6 and V is TRBV28, with D possibly TRBD1 on 5 matching bases. Deletions cut 6 bases from V and 0 bases from J, with 9 bases between. CDR1 is MDHEN and CDR2 is SYDVKM in the germline V gene. The CDR3 spans 15 residues. This CDR3 is CASSRGSSYNSPLHF. The CDR3 coding sequence is TGTGCCAGCAGCCGGGGGAGCTCCTATAATTCACCCCTCCACTTT.

The chain couples TRBV6-5 to TRBJ1-2, with a tentative D call TRBD1 (5 bases). Trimming left V 0 bases short and J 4 bases short, with 9 bases between. This CDR3 spans 14 amino acids. The germline CDR1 and CDR2 sequences are MNHEY and SVGAGI. CDR3 bases: TGTGCCAGCAGTTACTCCGGCCAGGGCTATGGCTACACCTTC. This translates into CASSYSGQGYGYTF.

The V and J genes are TRBV7-3 and TRBJ2-7; 8 nucleotides agree with TRBD2. There are 15 residues in the CDR3. The V gene end was trimmed by 5 bases and the J gene end by 2 bases; junction bases not matched to a gene: 8. Germline values: CDR1 SGHTA, CDR2 FQGTGA. CDR3 nucleotide sequence: TGTGCCAGCAGCCCTAGCGGGTTAGGGGCCTACGAGCAGTACTTC. Its translation is CASSPSGLGAYEQYF.

The chain couples TRBV7-2 to TRBJ1-6; D not certain. CDR3 length: 16 residues. V gave up 5 bases and J gave up 7 bases, with 18 bases separating them. CDR1 is SGHTA and CDR2 is FQGNSA in the germline V gene. CDR3 amino acids: CASSPINGLRNSPLHF. CDR3 nucleotide sequence: TGTGCCAGCAGCCCAATTAACGGGTTGAGGAATTCACCCCTCCACTTT.

The genes are TRBV7-9 and TRBJ1-1; D unclear. Trimming removed 2 bases from V and 4 bases from J, with 11 bases in between. The CDR3 loop spans 14 amino acids. CDR1 and CDR2 from the germline V gene are SEHNR and FQNEAQ (reference sequence). CDR3 DNA: TGTGCCAGCAGCTTAAGAGGGAGTTCCACTGAAGCTTTCTTT. The encoded protein is CASSLRGSSTEAFF. Full variable domain (rest looked up from reference TRBV7-9 and TRBJ1-1): DTGVSQNPRHKITKRGQNVTFRCDPISEHNRLYWYRQTLGQGPEFLTYFQNEAQLEKSRLLSDRFSAERPKGSFSTLEIQRTEQGDSAMYLCASSLRGSSTEAFFGQGTRLTVV.

This chain links TRBV5-4 with TRBJ2-2; TRBD1 matches at 7 bases. The CDR3 has 18 amino acids. Germline CDR1 reads SGHNT; CDR2 reads YYREEE (reference sequence). V lost 4 bases, J lost 0 bases, and 12 bases stayed unmatched. CDR3 DNA: TGTGCCAGCAGCCCCTGGAAGGGGGCGGAAGCGAACACCGGGGAGCTGTTTTTT. Translation gives CASSPWKGAEANTGELFF.